This TCR beta chain was captured in a study of T cell responses to AZD1222 COVID-19 vaccine. This clone appeared once. Its specificity is not known. Germline-derived CDR1 and CDR2 are MGHRA and YSYEKL. The CDR3 runs to 15 residues. Trimming shortened V by 5 bases and J by 5 bases, and 17 bases separated the two germline ends. Using immunoSEQ multiplex PCR, the repertoire was profiled, and TCRdb retains in-frame clones only, with some absent. The table lists over 100,000 clones, about nine tenths of them singletons, with around 2.5% in the top ten. Whole-study findings and limits: Donors were largely white British and mainly female; clonal diversity was possibly underestimated. Recipients of two AZD1222 doses showed rising Spike-specific TCR breadth and depth.

The gene calls are TRBV4-1 and TRBJ2-3, with D possibly matching TRBD1 (5 bases). The sequences come from peripheral blood, collected 28 days after the second AZD1222 dose. The clonotype originates from an adult who received the AZD1222 COVID-19 vaccine. In nucleotides, the CDR3 is TGCGCCAGCAGCTTCGGATCTGGGGCGGTAGATACGCAGTATTTT. It is translated as CASSFGSGAVDTQYF.